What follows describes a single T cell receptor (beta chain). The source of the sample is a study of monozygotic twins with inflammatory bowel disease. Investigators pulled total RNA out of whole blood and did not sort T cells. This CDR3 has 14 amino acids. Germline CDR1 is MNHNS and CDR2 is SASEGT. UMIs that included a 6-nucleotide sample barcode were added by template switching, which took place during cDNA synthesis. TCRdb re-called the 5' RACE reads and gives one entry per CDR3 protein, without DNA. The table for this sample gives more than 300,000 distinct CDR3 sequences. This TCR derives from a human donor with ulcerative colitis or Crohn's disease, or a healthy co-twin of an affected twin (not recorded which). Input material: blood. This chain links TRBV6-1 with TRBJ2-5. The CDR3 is CASSEWQFSETQYF.